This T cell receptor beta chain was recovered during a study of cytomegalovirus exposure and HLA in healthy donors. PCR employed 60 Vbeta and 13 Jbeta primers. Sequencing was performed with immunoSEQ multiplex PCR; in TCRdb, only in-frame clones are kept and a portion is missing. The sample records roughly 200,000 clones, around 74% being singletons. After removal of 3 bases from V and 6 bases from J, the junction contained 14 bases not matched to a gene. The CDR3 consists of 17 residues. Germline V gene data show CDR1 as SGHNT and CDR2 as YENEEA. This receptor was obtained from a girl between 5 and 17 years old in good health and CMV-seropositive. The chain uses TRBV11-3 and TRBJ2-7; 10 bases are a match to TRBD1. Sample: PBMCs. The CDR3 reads CASSLGERGQGIGEQYF. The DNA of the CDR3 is TGTGCCAGCAGCTTGGGAGAAAGGGGACAGGGGATTGGCGAGCAGTACTTC. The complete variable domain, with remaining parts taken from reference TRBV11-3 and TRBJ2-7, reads EAGVVQSPRYKIIEKKQPVAFWCNPISGHNTLYWYLQNLGQGPELLIRYENEEAVDDSQLPKDRFSAERLKGVDSTLKIQPAELGDSAVYLCASSLGERGQGIGEQYFGPGTRLTVT.